Shown below are 21 T cell receptor beta chains from a single sample sequenced in a study of blood T cell repertoires in COVID-19. Data came from immunoSEQ multiplex PCR; TCRdb stores just in-frame clones and leaves some out. Of about 100,000 clones listed, roughly 80% are singletons. Sequenced material: peripheral blood. The receptors shown here come from a man in his 60s with acute or convalescent COVID-19.

The CDR3 DNA reads TGTGCCAGCAGCTTGCTTGGCGGGGATACGCAGTATTTT. Protein product: CASSLLGGDTQYF. The J gene is TRBJ2-3, the V gene TRBV5-6, with a weak D call TRBD2 (5 bases). The CDR3 loop spans 13 amino acids. Per germline, CDR1 SGHDT and CDR2 YYEEEE. V lost 1 base and J lost 6, with 9 bases in between.

This rearrangement joins TRBV19 to TRBJ2-3; a possible D gene is TRBD1 (6 bases). Germline CDR1 LNHDA, CDR2 SQIVND (reference sequence). The CDR3 is 13 amino acids. Trimming stripped 8 bases from V and 2 bases from J, with 11 bases between. CDR3: CASLDRFTDTQYF. In DNA form, the CDR3 reads TGTGCCAGTCTGGACAGATTCACAGATACGCAGTATTTT.

This clone turned up a few times. The chain recombines TRBV4-2 with TRBJ2-3; D gene ambiguous. This CDR3 has 16 residues. Per germline, CDR1 LGHNA and CDR2 YNFKEQ. The V end lost 1 base, the J end lost 0 bases, and 11 bases lay between the germline ends. The CDR3 loop reads CASSQAPGSSTDTQYF. In DNA, the CDR3 is TGTGCCAGCAGCCAAGCTCCAGGTTCTAGCACAGATACGCAGTATTTT.

This clone showed up just a few times. The chain couples TRBV6-2 or TRBV6-3 to TRBJ2-1; D remains ambiguous. The CDR3 spans 15 residues. The germline gives CDR1 MNHEY, CDR2 SVGEGT. V was trimmed by 0 bases and J by 0 bases, leaving 6 bases between them. The CDR3 protein is CASSYSEPSYNEQFF. In nucleotides, the CDR3 is TGTGCCAGCAGTTACTCTGAGCCCTCCTACAATGAGCAGTTCTTC.

The J gene is TRBJ2-7, the V gene TRBV18; 10 bases agree with TRBD2. The CDR3 is made up of 15 amino acids. J gave up 5 bases and V 0 bases, and 4 bases lay outside the gene matches. Looked up from germline, CDR1 is KGHSH and CDR2 is LQKENI. The CDR3 reads CASSPPGLARHEQYF. The DNA of the CDR3 is TGTGCCAGCTCACCACCGGGACTAGCGAGGCACGAGCAGTACTTC. Full variable domain (remainder filled in from reference TRBV18 and TRBJ2-7): NAGVMQNPRHLVRRRGQEARLRCSPMKGHSHVYWYRQLPEEGLKFMVYLQKENIIDESGMPKERFSAEFPKEGPSILRIQQVVRGDSAAYFCASSPPGLARHEQYFGPGTRLTVT.

This chain joins TRBV15 and TRBJ1-5; D is perhaps TRBD1 (5 bases). The germline V and J ends were trimmed by 0 bases and 4 bases, with 7 bases remaining between them. Germline CDR1 is LNHNV and CDR2 is YYDKDF (reference sequence). This CDR3 is built from 14 residues. As DNA, the CDR3 is TGTGCCACCAGCAGAGAAGGGGAAAATCAGCCCCAGCATTTT. This sequence encodes CATSREGENQPQHF.

This clone was counted a single time. Here the CDR3 DNA reads TGTGCCATCAATCAACAGGGGGGGATTTCCAATGAGCAGTTCTTC. It translates to CAINQQGGISNEQFF. V and J are TRBV10-3 and TRBJ2-1; tentative D call: TRBD1 (8 bases). CDR1 and CDR2 (germline): ENHRY, SYGVKD. The CDR3 is 15 residues long. V gave up 7 bases and J gave up 6 bases, with 19 bases separating them.

J is TRBJ2-2 and V is TRBV9; possibly TRBD2 for D (5 bases). Between the trimmed V and J ends, which lost 0 bases and 5 bases, there was a span of 8 bases. Germline CDR1 is SGDLS and CDR2 is YYNGEE. The CDR3 totals 14 residues. The CDR3, as DNA: TGTGCCAGCAGCGTAGCGGGATTAACCGGGGAGCTGTTTTTT. Translated, it gives CASSVAGLTGELFF.

The CDR3 sequence is CASSPPRAPYEQYF. The CDR3 DNA sequence: TGTGCCAGCAGCCCGCCCAGGGCGCCCTACGAGCAGTACTTC. V usage is TRBV7-9 and J usage is TRBJ2-7, with a tentative D call TRBD1 (5 bases). V was trimmed by 5 bases and J by 2 bases, leaving 13 bases between them. Germline CDR1 reads SEHNR; CDR2 reads FQNEAQ (reference sequence). The CDR3 has 14 amino acids.

The V gene is TRBV18, the J gene TRBJ2-7; 8 bases align to TRBD2. Trimming removed 2 bases from V and 5 bases from J; junction bases left unmatched: 8. Germline CDR1 reads KGHSH; CDR2 reads LQKENI. There are 15 residues in the CDR3. The DNA for the CDR3 is TGTGCCAGCTCACCAAGGACTAGCTATAAGGACGAGCAGTACTTC. Protein sequence: CASSPRTSYKDEQYF.

V is TRBV10-1 and J is TRBJ2-1; D perhaps matches TRBD2 (6 bases). V lost 3 bases to trimming and J lost 8 bases, with 17 bases between them. Germline V gives CDR1 WNHNN, CDR2 SYGVQD (reference sequence). The CDR3 totals 15 residues. CDR3 sequence reads: CASSDGGSGFDEQFF. For the CDR3, the DNA is TGCGCCAGCAGTGACGGAGGGAGTGGGTTCGATGAGCAGTTCTTC.

The chain joins TRBV6-5 to TRBJ2-5; 9 bases fit TRBD1. CDR3 size: 14 residues. Germline V gene sequence: CDR1 MNHEY, CDR2 SVGAGI. J lost 5 bases, V lost 0 bases, and 1 base had no gene match. CDR3 protein: CASSYSDRGETQYF. Here the CDR3 DNA reads TGTGCCAGCAGTTACTCCGACAGGGGGGAGACCCAGTACTTC.

CDR3 in DNA: TGTGCCAGCAGTTCGGACCCCGTACCAAGAGGGGAGACCCAGTACTTC. It translates to CASSSDPVPRGETQYF. The rearrangement links TRBV6-5 to TRBJ2-5; D is possibly TRBD2 (5 bases). V was pared by 4 bases and J by 5 bases, with 20 bases between. The germline V gene encodes CDR1 MNHEY and CDR2 SVGAGI. The CDR3 is made up of 16 amino acids.

The chain combines TRBV10-3 with TRBJ1-2; TRBD1 matches at 7 bases. V was clipped by 6 bases and J by 2 bases; unmatched bases: 6. This CDR3 has 14 amino acids. Germline lookup yields CDR1 ENHRY and CDR2 SYGVKD. The DNA for the CDR3 is TGTGCCATCAGCGTGGGACAGTCCAACTATGGCTACACCTTC. Its translation is CAISVGQSNYGYTF.

This chain links TRBV9 with TRBJ2-7; no firm D call. Trimming shortened V by 3 bases and J by 3 bases, and 4 bases separated the two germline ends. Germline V CDR1 and CDR2: SGDLS, YYNGEE. There are 11 residues in the CDR3. CDR3 region: CASSANYEQYF. In DNA form, the CDR3 reads TGTGCCAGCAGCGCTAACTACGAGCAGTACTTC. The full variable domain, with the rest looked up from reference TRBV9 and TRBJ2-7, is DSGVTQTPKHLITATGQRVTLRCSPRSGDLSVYWYQQSLDQGLQFLIQYYNGEERAKGNILERFSAQQFPDLHSELNLSSLELGDSALYFCASSANYEQYFGPGTRLTVT.

This clone came up once. This chain joins TRBV12-3 or TRBV12-4 and TRBJ2-7; 7 bases are shared with TRBD1. V lost 5 bases, J lost 3 bases, and 4 bases stayed unmatched. The CDR3 runs to 13 residues. CDR3 residues: CASSPGTVYEQYF. CDR3 coding DNA: TGTGCCAGCAGTCCCGGGACAGTCTACGAGCAGTACTTC.

In this sample, this clone turned up many times. The chain employs TRBV29-1 and TRBJ1-2; the D is unclear. CDR1 and CDR2 from the germline V gene are SQVTM and ANQGSEA. The CDR3 has 13 amino acids. The V end lost 7 bases, the J end lost 7 bases, and 19 bases lay between the germline ends. The CDR3 is CSAEGPLSGGYTF. The CDR3 DNA is TGCAGCGCCGAAGGCCCCCTGTCAGGTGGCTACACCTTC.

As concerns this clone: In the same sample, other DNA sequences code for this CDR3. This chain joins TRBV5-1 and TRBJ2-6; tentative D call: TRBD1 (5 bases). The V end was cut by 2 bases, the J end by 2 bases, with 8 bases between. There are 15 residues in the CDR3. CDR1 is SGHRS, CDR2 YFSETQ, per germline. The DNA for the CDR3 is TGCGCCAGCAGCTTAACAGGAACTGGGGCCAACGTCCTGACTTTC. This translates into CASSLTGTGANVLTF.

The J gene is TRBJ2-2, the V gene TRBV5-1, with D perhaps TRBD2 (6 bases). Looked up from germline, CDR1 is SGHRS and CDR2 is YFSETQ. The germline V and J ends were trimmed by 4 bases and 0 bases, with 13 bases remaining between them. The CDR3 has 16 residues. As DNA, the CDR3 is TGCGCCAGCAGCCCCGTCGGAGGGCCGAACACCGGGGAGCTGTTTTTT. Its translation is CASSPVGGPNTGELFF.

This chain joins TRBV6-2 or TRBV6-3 and TRBJ1-2, with a tentative D call TRBD1 (6 bases). Germline V gene data show CDR1 as MNHEY and CDR2 as SVGEGT. This CDR3 is built from 17 residues. The V end lost 3 bases, the J end lost 4 bases, and 21 bases lay between the germline ends. DNA of the CDR3: TGTGCCAGCAGTTATGAGAGGGGTTCGGCGGGGGCCTATGGCTACACCTTC. Its protein is CASSYERGSAGAYGYTF.

The chain uses TRBV11-3 and TRBJ2-3, with D possibly matching TRBD1 (6 bases). Germline CDR1 is SGHNT and CDR2 is YENEEA. The V end was cut by 5 bases, the J end by 7 bases, with 13 bases between. The CDR3 is 13 amino acids. For the CDR3, the DNA is TGTGCCAGCAGCCCCGGGACACTTTATACGCAGTATTTT. Translated, it gives CASSPGTLYTQYF.